The clone carrying this T cell receptor beta chain turned up a few times. Its specificity is unknown. V lost 1 base, J lost 6 bases, and 7 bases lay in between. This CDR3 has 13 amino acids. Germline CDR1 LNHDA, CDR2 SQIVND (reference sequence). The sample is drawn from a study of T cell repertoires in cytomegalovirus infection. Study background: Indications of both CMV infection and matching HLA type were provided by public TCR beta signatures. The study's findings and limits: Predominance within the ex vivo response was attributable to HLA-C-restricted CMV-specific TCR beta clonotypes. The cumulative frequency of public TCR beta families identified carriers of CMV plus the relevant HLA.

TCRdb processed the reads anew with MiXCR; each CDR3 protein has one entry. The table lists about 100,000 distinct CDR3 sequences, more than 20% of them singletons, with about two fifths in the top ten. Sequenced input: CD8+ T cells from PBMCs. The sequence was collected from a human donor in good health (CMV status not recorded). Some clones in this sample may be carry-over from other donors' samples. This rearrangement joins TRBV19 to TRBJ2-1; D is possibly TRBD1 or TRBD2 (5 bases each). DNA for the CDR3: TGTGCCAGTAGTATAGGGGGGTTCAATGAGCAGTTCTTC. It specifies CASSIGGFNEQFF.